This T cell receptor (beta chain) emerged from a study of cytomegalovirus exposure and HLA in healthy donors. Across the study: Membership in the Caucasian-associated ancestry cluster was found for around 81% of 300 to 500 genotyped donors.

With respect to this clone: The antigen is undetermined.

The CDR3 length is 13 residues. The V gene's germline CDR1 is MNHEY and CDR2 SVGAGI. The V end was cut by 5 bases, the J end by 7 bases, with 12 bases between. Study-wide findings and caveats: Sequencing likely caused a cluster of highly shared sequence variants. Most TCR sequences were rare, but some public TCRs occurred in many donors. A later analysis linked a missense variant in DCLRE1C to the trimming of TCR beta V and J genes.

Both 60 Vbeta primers and 13 Jbeta primers went into the PCR. The table came from immunoSEQ multiplex PCR; TCRdb's copy has only in-frame clones and leaves some out. The data hold around 210,000 clones, with around 73% observed a single time. The sample consisted of PBMCs. The rearrangement links TRBV6-5 to TRBJ2-1, with a tentative D call TRBD2 (6 bases). This TCR derives from a woman aged 25 to 39 in good health and CMV-seronegative. CDR3 in DNA: TGTGCCAGCAGTACGGGACTGTATAATGAGCAGTTCTTC. It specifies CASSTGLYNEQFF.